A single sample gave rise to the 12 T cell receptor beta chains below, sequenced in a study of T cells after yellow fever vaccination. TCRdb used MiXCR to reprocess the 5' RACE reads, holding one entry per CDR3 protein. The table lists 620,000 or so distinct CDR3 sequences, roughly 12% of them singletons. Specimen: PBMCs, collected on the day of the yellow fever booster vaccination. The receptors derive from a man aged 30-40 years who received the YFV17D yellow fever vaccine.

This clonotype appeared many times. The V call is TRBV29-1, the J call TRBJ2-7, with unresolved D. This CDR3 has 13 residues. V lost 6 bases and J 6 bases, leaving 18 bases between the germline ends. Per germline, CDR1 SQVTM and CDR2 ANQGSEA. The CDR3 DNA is TGCAGCGTGATCTACGGCACCTCGGGCGAGCAGTACTTC. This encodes CSVIYGTSGEQYF.

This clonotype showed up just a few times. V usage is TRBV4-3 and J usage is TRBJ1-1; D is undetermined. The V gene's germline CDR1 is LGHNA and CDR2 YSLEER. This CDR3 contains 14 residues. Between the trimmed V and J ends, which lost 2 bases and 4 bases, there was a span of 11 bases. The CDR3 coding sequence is TGCGCCAGCAGCCAAATTATGCGTGGCACTGAAGCTTTCTTT. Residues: CASSQIMRGTEAFF.

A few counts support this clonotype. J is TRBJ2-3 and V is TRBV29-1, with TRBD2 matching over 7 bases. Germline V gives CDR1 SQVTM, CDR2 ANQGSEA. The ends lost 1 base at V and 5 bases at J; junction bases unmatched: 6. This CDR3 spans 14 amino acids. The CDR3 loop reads CSVEVAGVGDTQYF. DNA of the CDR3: TGCAGCGTTGAAGTTGCGGGGGTGGGAGATACGCAGTATTTT.

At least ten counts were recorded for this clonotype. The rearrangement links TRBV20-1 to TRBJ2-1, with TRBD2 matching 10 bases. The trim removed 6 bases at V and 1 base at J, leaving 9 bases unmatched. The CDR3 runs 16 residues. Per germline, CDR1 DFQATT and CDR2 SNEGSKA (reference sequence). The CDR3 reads CSAYNSGRGSYNEQFF. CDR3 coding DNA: TGCAGTGCCTATAACAGCGGGAGGGGATCCTACAATGAGCAGTTCTTC.

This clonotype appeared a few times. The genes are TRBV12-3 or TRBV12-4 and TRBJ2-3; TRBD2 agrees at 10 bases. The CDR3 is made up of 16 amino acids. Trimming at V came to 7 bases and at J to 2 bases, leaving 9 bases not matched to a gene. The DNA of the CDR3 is TGTGCCAGCAACCGTCGGACTAGCGGTTACACAGATACGCAGTATTTT. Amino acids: CASNRRTSGYTDTQYF.

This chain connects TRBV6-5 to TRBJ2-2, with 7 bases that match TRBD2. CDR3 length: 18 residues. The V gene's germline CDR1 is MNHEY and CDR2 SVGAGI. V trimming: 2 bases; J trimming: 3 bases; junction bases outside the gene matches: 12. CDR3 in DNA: TGTGCCAGCAGTTACGGACCCAGGGCCGGGAGGTACACCGGGGAGCTGTTTTTT. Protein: CASSYGPRAGRYTGELFF.

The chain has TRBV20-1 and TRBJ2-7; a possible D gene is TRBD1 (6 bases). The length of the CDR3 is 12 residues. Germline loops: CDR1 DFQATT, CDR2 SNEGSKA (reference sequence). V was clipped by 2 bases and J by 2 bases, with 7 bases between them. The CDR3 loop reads CSARRDTYEQYF. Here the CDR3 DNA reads TGCAGTGCTAGACGGGACACCTACGAGCAGTACTTC.

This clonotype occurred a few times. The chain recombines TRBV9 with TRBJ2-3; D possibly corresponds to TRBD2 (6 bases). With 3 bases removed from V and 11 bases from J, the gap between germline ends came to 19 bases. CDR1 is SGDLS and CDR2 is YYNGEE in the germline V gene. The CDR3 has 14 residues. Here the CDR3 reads CASSGPGDFTGQYF. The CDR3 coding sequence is TGTGCCAGCAGCGGACCCGGGGACTTTACGGGGCAGTATTTT.

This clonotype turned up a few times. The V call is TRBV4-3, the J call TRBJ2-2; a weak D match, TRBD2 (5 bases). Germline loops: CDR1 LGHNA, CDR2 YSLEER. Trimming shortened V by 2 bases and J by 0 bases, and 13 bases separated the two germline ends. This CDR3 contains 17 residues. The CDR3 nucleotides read TGCGCCAGCAGCCAACTCCAAGCCGGGGCGAACACCGGGGAGCTGTTTTTT. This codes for CASSQLQAGANTGELFF.

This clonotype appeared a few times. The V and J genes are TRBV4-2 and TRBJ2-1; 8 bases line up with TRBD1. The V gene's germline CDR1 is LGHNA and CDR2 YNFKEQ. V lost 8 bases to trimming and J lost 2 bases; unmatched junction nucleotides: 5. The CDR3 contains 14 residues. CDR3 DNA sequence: TGTGCCAGCTCCAGGGGGCCACCCTACAATGAGCAGTTCTTC. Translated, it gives CASSRGPPYNEQFF.

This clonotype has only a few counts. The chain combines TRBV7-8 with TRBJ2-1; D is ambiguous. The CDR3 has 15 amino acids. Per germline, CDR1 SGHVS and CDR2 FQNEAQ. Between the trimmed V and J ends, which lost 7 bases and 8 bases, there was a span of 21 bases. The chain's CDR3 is CASTSTGLSAHEQFF. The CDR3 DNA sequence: TGTGCCAGCACCTCCACCGGGCTTTCAGCCCATGAGCAGTTCTTC.

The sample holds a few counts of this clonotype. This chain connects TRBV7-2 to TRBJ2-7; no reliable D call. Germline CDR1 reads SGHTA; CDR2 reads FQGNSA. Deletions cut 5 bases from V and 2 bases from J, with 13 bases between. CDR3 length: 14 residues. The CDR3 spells CASSLLPMPYEQYF. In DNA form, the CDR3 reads TGTGCCAGCAGCCTCCTCCCTATGCCCTACGAGCAGTACTTC.